This T cell receptor (beta chain) came from a study of response to subunit inactivated influenza vaccine. The V end lost 1 base, the J end lost 4 bases, and 8 bases lay between the germline ends. This CDR3 spans 14 amino acids. General study points: The authors offered the suggestion that each seasonal influenza vaccination recruits few new T cells.

TCRdb passed the RT-PCR reads through MiXCR, listing each CDR3 protein once. This table has some 800,000 distinct CDR3 sequences, around 21% appearing once. As to this clonotype: Its antigen is not identified.

The sequencing here drew on PBMCs from blood, taken 5 days after vaccination. The source is a man aged 50 to 59 who received an inactivated influenza vaccine. This chain uses TRBV12-3 or TRBV12-4 with TRBJ2-1, with D unclear. The CDR3 coding sequence is TGTGCCAGCAGTTTAGACCCCCAGTACAATGAGCAGTTCTTC. Protein product: CASSLDPQYNEQFF.